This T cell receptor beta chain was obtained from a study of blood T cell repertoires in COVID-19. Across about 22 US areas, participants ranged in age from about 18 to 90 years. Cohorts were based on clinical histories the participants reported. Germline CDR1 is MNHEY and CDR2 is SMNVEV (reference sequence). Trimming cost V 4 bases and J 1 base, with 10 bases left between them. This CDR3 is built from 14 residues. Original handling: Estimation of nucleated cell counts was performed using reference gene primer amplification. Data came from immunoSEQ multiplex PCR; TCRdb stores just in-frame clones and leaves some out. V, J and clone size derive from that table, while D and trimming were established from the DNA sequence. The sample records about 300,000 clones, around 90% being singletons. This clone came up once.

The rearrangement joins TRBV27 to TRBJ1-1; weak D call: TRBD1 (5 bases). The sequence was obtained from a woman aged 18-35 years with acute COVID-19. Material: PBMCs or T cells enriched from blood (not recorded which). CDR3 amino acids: CASSSFQGNTEAFF. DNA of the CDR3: TGTGCCAGCAGTTCCTTTCAGGGGAACACTGAAGCTTTCTTT.